This TCR beta chain was recovered during a study of OX40 agonist ivuxolimab in advanced cancers. Study-wide results and limits: By week 6 at 0.1 to 3.0 mg/kg, blood CD4+ and CD8+ T cells had expanded clonally.

With baseline, cycle 4 day 1, and cycle 7 day 1 as timepoints, blood was sampled. Sequencing was performed with immunoSEQ multiplex PCR; in TCRdb, only in-frame clones are kept and a portion is missing. The sample shows about 35,000 clones, approximately 90% of them seen only once. Notes on this clone: The antigen is not known.

This CDR3 comprises 13 residues. The V end was cut by 3 bases, the J end by 8 bases, with 13 bases between. In germline, CDR1 is MGHRA, CDR2 YSYEKL. The source was CD4+ or CD8+ T cells sorted from blood, collected in a trial of the OX40 agonist ivuxolimab. This chain connects TRBV4-1 to TRBJ1-1; D is unresolved. The origin of this receptor is an adult with an advanced solid tumor such as melanoma, head and neck, liver or kidney cancer. CDR3 region: CASSHKTAPEAFF. The DNA for the CDR3 is TGCGCCAGCAGCCACAAAACAGCTCCCGAAGCTTTCTTT.